This TCR beta chain is drawn from a study of spatial heterogeneity in lung cancer. This clonotype appeared a few times. Noted time point: sample taken at primary tumor resection. The approximately 78 donors had untreated early-stage non-small cell lung cancer. TCRdb re-derived calls from the 5' RACE reads in MiXCR, one entry per CDR3 protein. The sample shows around 92,000 distinct CDR3 sequences, roughly 12% of them seen only once. CDR3 size: 14 residues. With V trimmed by 4 bases and J by 2 bases, 5 bases remained unmatched. CDR1 and CDR2 (germline): SGHRS, YFSETQ. V is TRBV5-1 and J is TRBJ1-1, with TRBD1 matching over 7 bases. The clonotype was recovered from a male donor with early-stage non-small cell lung cancer. Sequenced here: PBMCs, sampled at surgery. CDR3 region: CASSPTGPNTEAFF. Here the CDR3 DNA reads TGCGCCAGCAGCCCGACAGGGCCAAACACTGAAGCTTTCTTT. The complete variable domain, with remaining parts taken from reference TRBV5-1 and TRBJ1-1, reads KAGVTQTPRYLIKTRGQQVTLSCSPISGHRSVSWYQQTPGQGLQFLFEYFSETQRNKGNFPGRFSGRQFSNSRSEMNVSTLELGDSALYLCASSPTGPNTEAFFGQGTRLTVV.